Listed here are 6 T cell receptor beta chains from one sample, sequenced in a study of PD-1 blockade in classical Hodgkin lymphoma. Assay used: immunoSEQ multiplex PCR; TCRdb lists only in-frame clones, some missing. The sample holds about 35,000 clones, around 89% seen once. Time point indicated: newly diagnosed, previously untreated cHL patient sample. Thawed PBMCs underwent magnetic negative selection to yield purified CD4+ T cells. The sequenced sample consisted of CD4+ T cells from blood. Receptors originate from a human donor with classical Hodgkin lymphoma.

The chain joins TRBV19 to TRBJ1-2; D ambiguous. The V gene lost 4 bases and the J gene lost 7 bases, with 16 bases spanning the gap. The CDR3 contains 14 residues. Germline assignment: CDR1 LNHDA and CDR2 SQIVND (reference sequence). The CDR3 nucleotides read TGTGCCAGTAGTACCAAAATCGGGGTGGCTGGCTACACCTTC. Protein: CASSTKIGVAGYTF.

The rearrangement joins TRBV28 to TRBJ2-5; D may be TRBD1 (5 bases). Trimming left V 2 bases short and J 1 base short, with 11 bases between. CDR1 is MDHEN, CDR2 SYDVKM, per germline. The CDR3 covers 15 residues. CDR3 protein: CASSLPQGPQETQYF. As DNA, the CDR3 is TGTGCCAGCAGTTTACCGCAGGGCCCCCAAGAGACCCAGTACTTC.

CDR3 sequence reads: CASSLGALGGDEQFF. The CDR3 region has the DNA TGTGCCAGCAGCCTGGGGGCCCTAGGTGGGGATGAGCAGTTCTTC. The genes are TRBV5-4 and TRBJ2-1; D might be TRBD1 (6 bases). This CDR3 is 15 amino acids long. Germline V lookup: CDR1 SGHNT, CDR2 YYREEE (reference sequence). With 4 bases removed from V and 8 bases from J, the gap between germline ends came to 19 bases.

This clone turned up a few times. V gene TRBV2 combines with J gene TRBJ1-3; D call uncertain. Between the trimmed V and J ends, which lost 5 bases and 8 bases, there was a span of 10 bases. The CDR3 spans 12 residues. Germline loops: CDR1 SNHLY, CDR2 FYNNEI. Written as DNA, the CDR3 is TGTGCCAGCAGTTCAACCGGGTACACCATATATTTT. Translation: CASSSTGYTIYF.

This chain connects TRBV7-9 to TRBJ1-2; possibly TRBD1 for D (5 bases). Germline assignment: CDR1 SEHNR and CDR2 FQNEAQ (reference sequence). Between the trimmed V and J ends, which lost 2 bases and 3 bases, there was a span of 19 bases. CDR3 length: 17 residues. The CDR3 here is CASSLNRLEGKHYGYTF. CDR3 bases: TGTGCCAGCAGCTTAAATAGGCTCGAGGGGAAACACTATGGCTACACCTTC.

The rearrangement links TRBV23-1 to TRBJ1-4, with 9 bases matching TRBD1. TRBV23-1 is an ORF, and what it does is uncertain. V lost 9 bases, J lost 3 bases, and 14 bases stayed unmatched. The CDR3 covers 17 residues. The CDR3 nucleotides read TGCGCCAGACCCGGGACAGGGATGGCTACGGCTAATGAAAAACTGTTTTTT. Its translation: CARPGTGMATANEKLFF.